Judged by abundance, the clone carrying this TCR beta chain is medium-sized. The antigen is unknown. This sample stems from a study of immune heterogeneity within non-small cell lung tumors. For the study at large: The tumors comprised several squamous cell carcinomas, approximately 10 non-squamous carcinomas and 1 not otherwise specified. Findings of the study overall: The study found identical dominant CDR3 beta clonotypes recurring across tumor sites within a patient, alongside site-unique high-frequency clones. For local T-cell clonality, the correlation with local tumor mutational burden was moderate but significant (R around 0.34).

Amplifying TCR beta CDR3 involved multiplex PCR carried out with 32 V and 13 J primers. MiXCR was run by TCRdb on the multiplex PCR reads, yielding one entry per CDR3 protein. Here the sample spans some 3,000 distinct CDR3 sequences, roughly 27% being singletons. Trimming pared 1 base from V and 9 bases from J, leaving 10 bases between. From germline, CDR1 is SGHNT and CDR2 YENEEA. This CDR3 has 13 amino acids. Samples each supplied 450 to 700 ng of bulk tumor genomic DNA as template. Several biopsies were spaced far apart within each primary tumor and obtained as surgery took place. Newly diagnosed with untreated non-small cell lung cancer, the patients underwent curative surgery. A total of approximately 16 patients with newly diagnosed non-small cell lung cancer, all of whom were undergoing surgery with curative intent, made up the donors.

The specimen sequenced was lung tumor tissue. This clonotype was obtained from a female donor with non-small cell lung cancer. V and J are TRBV11-3 and TRBJ2-1; no clear D. The CDR3 spells CASSLGLRSEQFF. CDR3 nucleotide sequence: TGTGCCAGCAGCTTAGGTCTCAGGAGTGAGCAGTTCTTC.